This passage covers 3 T cell receptor beta chains from one sample sequenced in a study of metastatic and nonmetastatic thyroid tumors. No patient received treatment before thyroid surgery. TCRdb redid the clone calls on the PCR reads using MiXCR. The sample lists about 69,000 clones, more than 13% occurring once. The material sequenced was blood. The source of these receptors is a male donor with papillary thyroid cancer or a benign thyroid nodule (not recorded which). Some clones in this sample may be carry-over from other donors' samples.

In the case of this clone: The junction differs from germline at one of its ends, possibly a read error. The chain joins TRBV27 to TRBJ2-7, with 9 bases lining up with TRBD2. Germline V gene lookup returns CDR1 MNHEY and CDR2 SMNVEV (reference sequence). This CDR3 is built from 15 residues. The DNA for the CDR3 is TGTGCCACCCTCCCAGGGGCTAGCGGGGCACACGATCAGTACTTC. Translating it yields CATLPGASGAHDQYF.

This chain joins TRBV10-3 and TRBJ2-5, with 10 nucleotides matching TRBD1. The CDR3 consists of 17 residues. CDR1 ENHRY and CDR2 SYGVKD come from the germline V gene. V was clipped by 4 bases and J by 3 bases; unmatched bases: 11. CDR3 nucleotides: TGTGCCATCAGTGGGCCCGGGACAGGGGCCTATAAAGAGACCCAGTACTTC. Its translation is CAISGPGTGAYKETQYF.

This clone was detected many times. This rearrangement joins TRBV4-2 to TRBJ2-7; the match to TRBD2 covers 7 bases. The CDR3 runs 15 residues. The V gene's germline CDR1 is LGHNA and CDR2 YNFKEQ. J lost 2 bases, V lost 2 bases, and 6 bases had no gene match. Written as DNA, the CDR3 is TGTGCCAGCAGCCAAATGCGGGACTATACCTACGAGCAGTACTTC. Its translation is CASSQMRDYTYEQYF.